The clone carrying this T cell receptor beta chain was recorded a few times. What it recognizes is unknown. Expressed TCRB transcripts were sequenced after all isolated RNA was converted to cDNA. Only in-frame clones appear in the TCRdb table, and some are missing; sequencing was by immunoSEQ multiplex PCR. The table lists more than 550,000 clones, 11% to 15% of them singletons, with 0.03% to 0.045% in the top ten. By way of CD45RO/CCR7/CD25/CD127/CD95/CD27, the CD4+ regulatory, stem cell-like memory, central memory and naive cells were sorted. This sample was taken from a study of beta chain features in type 1 diabetes. Study-level results: Researchers caution that PCR might favor shorter templates, equally among patients and controls. A pattern of fewer insertions and more deletions at VDJ junctions was seen in type 1 diabetes patients. In cDNA sequencing, cells with high TCR expression could be over-represented. Type 1 diabetes patients had moderately but significantly shorter TCRB CDR3s in all four CD4+ subsets.

There are 16 residues in the CDR3. Unmatched junction bases numbered 9, after V lost 4 bases and J lost 7 bases. Per germline, CDR1 SGHRS and CDR2 YFSETQ. The J gene is TRBJ2-1, the V gene TRBV5-1; the match to TRBD1 covers 12 bases. Source material: naive CD4+ T cells from blood. The receptor comes from a man aged 18 to 29 with type 1 diabetes. The CDR3 DNA follows: TGCGCCAGCAGCCCAGGGACAGGGGGCTTTTCAAATGAGCAGTTCTTC. Protein: CASSPGTGGFSNEQFF.